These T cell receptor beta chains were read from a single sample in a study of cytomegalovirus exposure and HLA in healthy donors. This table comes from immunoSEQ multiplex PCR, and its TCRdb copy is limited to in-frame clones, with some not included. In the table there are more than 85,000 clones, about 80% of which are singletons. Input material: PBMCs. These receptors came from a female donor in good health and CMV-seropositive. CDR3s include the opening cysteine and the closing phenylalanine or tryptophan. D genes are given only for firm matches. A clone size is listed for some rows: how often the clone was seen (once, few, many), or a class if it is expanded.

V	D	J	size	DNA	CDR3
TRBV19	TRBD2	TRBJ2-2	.	TGTGCCAGTAGCGGGGAGGGAACCGGGGAGCTGTTTTTT	CASSGEGTGELFF
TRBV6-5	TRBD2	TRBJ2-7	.	TGTGCCAGCAGTTACTCAGCGGGAGGATTCTTCTACGAGCAGTACTTC	CASSYSAGGFFYEQYF
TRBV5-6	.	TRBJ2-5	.	TGTGCCAGCAGCTTGGCGCGGTGGGTGGCAGAGACCCAGTACTTC	CASSLARWVAETQYF
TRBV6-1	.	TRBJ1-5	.	TGTGCCAGCAGTCGGGGGGGTCAGCCCCAGCATTTT	CASSRGGQPQHF
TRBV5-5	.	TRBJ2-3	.	TGTGCCAGCAGCTTGGCCCCAAACACAGATACGCAGTATTTT	CASSLAPNTDTQYF
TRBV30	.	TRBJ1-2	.	TGTGCCTTACAGGCCAACTATGGCTACACCTTC	CALQANYGYTF
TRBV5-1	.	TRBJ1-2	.	TGCGCCAGCAGCTTGGGTGGAGGAACAGATGGCTACACCTTC	CASSLGGGTDGYTF
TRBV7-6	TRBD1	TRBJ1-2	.	TGTGCCAGCAGCTTAGCAGGCCAGGGGGAGGGCTACACCTTC	CASSLAGQGEGYTF
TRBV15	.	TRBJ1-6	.	TGTGCCACCAGCAGAGGGCGGAGTAGTGAATCACCCCTCCACTTT	CATSRGRSSESPLHF
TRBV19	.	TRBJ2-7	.	TGTGCCAGTAGTACACAGACAGGTGACGAGCAGTACTTC	CASSTQTGDEQYF
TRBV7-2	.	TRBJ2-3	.	TGTGCCAGCAGCTTAGGGGTTGACTACGGGACGCAGTATTTT	CASSLGVDYGTQYF
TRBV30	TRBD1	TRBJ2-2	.	TGTGCCTGGATGCTAGGGGGCTCGAACACCGGGGAGCTGTTTTTT	CAWMLGGSNTGELFF
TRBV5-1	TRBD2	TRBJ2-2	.	TGCGCCAGCAGCTTGGTCCCACGCGGGGGACCGAACACCGGGGAGCTGTTTTTT	CASSLVPRGGPNTGELFF
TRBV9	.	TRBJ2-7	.	TGTGCCAGCAGCGTAGGCAGGACTTCCTACGAGCAGTACTTC	CASSVGRTSYEQYF
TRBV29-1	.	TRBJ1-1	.	TGCAGCGTTGAAGTGGCACGACGGAGGGTGAACACTGAAGCTTTCTTT	CSVEVARRRVNTEAFF
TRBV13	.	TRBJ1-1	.	TGTGCCAGCAGTTACAGGGCAGTGAACACTGAAGCTTTCTTT	CASSYRAVNTEAFF
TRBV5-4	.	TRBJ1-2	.	TGTGCCAGCAGCTCGGATCGACAGAGGTATGGCTACACCTTC	CASSSDRQRYGYTF
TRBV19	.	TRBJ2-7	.	TGTGCCAGTAGTACAGGACAGATCTACGAGCAGTACTTC	CASSTGQIYEQYF
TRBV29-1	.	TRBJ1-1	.	TGCAGCGTCCGGGGGGGAATCCCCAACACTGAAGCTTTCTTT	CSVRGGIPNTEAFF
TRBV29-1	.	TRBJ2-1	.	TGCAGCGTACCGCGATACAATGAGCAGTTCTTC	CSVPRYNEQFF
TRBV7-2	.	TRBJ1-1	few	TGTGCCAGCAGCCAGACAGTTAACACTGAAGCTTTCTTT	CASSQTVNTEAFF
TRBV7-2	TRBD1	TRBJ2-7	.	TGTGCCAGCGCATCCCAGGGGGTACACGAGCAGTACTTC	CASASQGVHEQYF
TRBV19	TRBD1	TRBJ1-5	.	TGTGCCAGTAGTAGGGGACAGGGCGGAGGACAGCCCCAGCATTTT	CASSRGQGGGQPQHF
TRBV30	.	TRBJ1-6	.	TGTGCCTGGAGCGGGAGCTCCTATAATTCACCCCTCCACTTT	CAWSGSSYNSPLHF
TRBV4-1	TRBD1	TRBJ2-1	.	TGCGCCAGCAGCCTAATCGTGCAGGGGGCCAACAATGAGCAGTTCTTC	CASSLIVQGANNEQFF
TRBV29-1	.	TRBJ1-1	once	TGCAGCGTTGAAGGGTTCCACAGCAACACTGAAGCTTTCTTT	CSVEGFHSNTEAFF
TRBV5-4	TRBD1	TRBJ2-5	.	TGTGCCAGCAGCTTGGAAACAGGGGGCTCGGAGACCCAGTACTTC	CASSLETGGSETQYF
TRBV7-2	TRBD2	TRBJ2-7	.	TGTGCCAGCAGCTTCCAGCGGGAGGCCTACGAGCAGTACTTC	CASSFQREAYEQYF
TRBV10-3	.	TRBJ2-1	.	TGTGCCATCGTCGGCGGTCACCTCGGGTATGAGCAGTTCTTC	CAIVGGHLGYEQFF
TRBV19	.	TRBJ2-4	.	TGTGCCAGTAGTGGGCGGGGAGGGGGCAAAAACATTCAGTACTTC	CASSGRGGGKNIQYF
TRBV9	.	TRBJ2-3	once	TGTGCCAGCAGCGTAGACCTGGCCAAGGATACGCAGTATTTT	CASSVDLAKDTQYF
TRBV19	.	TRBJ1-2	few	TGTGCCAGTTCCCGGCGGTACCAAACGATGGCTAACTATGGCTACACCTTC	CASSRRYQTMANYGYTF
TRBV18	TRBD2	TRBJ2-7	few	TGTGCCAGCTCGTCCATCGGACTAGCGGGAGGGCTGAACACGGGTTACGAGCAGTACTTC	CASSSIGLAGGLNTGYEQYF
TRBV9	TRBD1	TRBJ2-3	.	TGTGCCAGCAGCGTACCAGGGGGAGATACGCAGTATTTT	CASSVPGGDTQYF
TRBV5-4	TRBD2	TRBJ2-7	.	TGTGCCAGCAGCTATGGACTAGCGGGAGACGAGCAGTACTTC	CASSYGLAGDEQYF
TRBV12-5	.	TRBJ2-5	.	TGTGCTAGTGGTTTGACGGGGGTCGTGGGAGAGACCCAGTACTTC	CASGLTGVVGETQYF
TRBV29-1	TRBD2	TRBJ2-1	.	TGCAGCGTTGAGTGGGCGGGAGGGCCCAAGCAGTTCTTC	CSVEWAGGPKQFF
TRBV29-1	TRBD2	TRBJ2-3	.	TGCAGCGTTGAACAACTAGCGGGAATAACAGATACGCAGTATTTT	CSVEQLAGITDTQYF
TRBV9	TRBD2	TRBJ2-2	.	TGTGCCAGCAGCGTCGGGGCTAGCGGCACCGGGGAGCTGTTTTTT	CASSVGASGTGELFF
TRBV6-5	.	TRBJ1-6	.	TGTGCCAGCAGCCGAATACAGGCTTATAATTCACCCCTCCACTTT	CASSRIQAYNSPLHF
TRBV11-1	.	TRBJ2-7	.	TGTGCCCGGAGTGGCGGGCCCTCCTACGAGCAGTACTTC	CARSGGPSYEQYF
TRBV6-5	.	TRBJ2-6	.	TGTGCCAGCAGTTACGGACACATCTCTGGGGCCAACGGCCTGACTTTC	CASSYGHISGANGLTF
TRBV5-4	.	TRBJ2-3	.	TGTGCCAGCAGCTTGAGGGGGGAGGGCCCGGGAGATACGCAGTATTTT	CASSLRGEGPGDTQYF
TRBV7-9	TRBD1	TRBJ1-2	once	TGTGCCAGCAGCCCGGGACAGAACTATGGCTACACCTTC	CASSPGQNYGYTF
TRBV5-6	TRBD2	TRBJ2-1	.	TGTGCCAGCAGCTTGGGGCTAGCGGGAGTTGATGAGCAGTTCTTC	CASSLGLAGVDEQFF
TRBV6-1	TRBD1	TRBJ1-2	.	TGTGCCAGCGCTGCGACAGGGAACTATGGCTACACCTTC	CASAATGNYGYTF
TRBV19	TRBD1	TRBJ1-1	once	TGTGCCAGTACCATCGGACAGGGATACACTGAAGCTTTCTTT	CASTIGQGYTEAFF
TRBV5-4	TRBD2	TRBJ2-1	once	TGTGCCAGCGCTCAAGAGCCGGGACTAGTAGAGTTTAATGAGCAGTTCTTC	CASAQEPGLVEFNEQFF
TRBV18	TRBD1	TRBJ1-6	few	TGTGCCAGCTCACCGGACAGGAGCACCTATAATTCACCCCTCCACTTT	CASSPDRSTYNSPLHF
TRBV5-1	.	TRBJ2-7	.	TGCGCCAGCAGTAACGCCGGAGACGAGCAGTACTTC	CASSNAGDEQYF
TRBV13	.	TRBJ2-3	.	TGTGCCAGCACCACCGGATGGGGGGGCGGCACAGATACGCAGTATTTT	CASTTGWGGGTDTQYF
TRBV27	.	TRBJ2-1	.	TGTGCCAGCAGCCGGCCCCTTGCGGGACGAAATGAGCAGTTCTTC	CASSRPLAGRNEQFF